The 30 T cell receptor beta chains listed next were all sequenced from one sample in a study of shared clonotypes between healthy human individuals. TCRdb's copy holds only in-frame clones and misses some; the assay was immunoSEQ multiplex PCR. In the table there are 650,000 to 750,000 clones, more than 70% of which are singletons. The specimen was memory CD4+ T cells sorted from blood. Subset meaning: CD45RA-negative fraction. The receptor source for this set is a woman in her twenties or thirties in good health.

V is TRBV7-9 and J is TRBJ2-5, with TRBD2 matching over 10 bases. V trimming: 5 bases; J trimming: 5 bases; junction bases outside the gene matches: 2. In germline, CDR1 is SEHNR, CDR2 FQNEAQ (reference sequence). This CDR3 is 13 amino acids long. The CDR3 region has the DNA TGTGCCAGCAGCCAAGCGGGAGGGGAGACCCAGTACTTC. Translating it yields CASSQAGGETQYF.

The chain recombines TRBV7-9 with TRBJ1-1, with D uncertain. Germline V gene data show CDR1 as SEHNR and CDR2 as FQNEAQ (reference sequence). This CDR3 is 14 amino acids long. V was clipped by 5 bases and J by 1 base, with 11 bases between them. The CDR3, as DNA: TGTGCCAGCAGCAAGTGGTCTGGGAACACTGAAGCTTTCTTT. It specifies CASSKWSGNTEAFF.

This clone showed up just a few times. The gene calls are TRBV6-5 and TRBJ2-7, with D perhaps given as TRBD1 or TRBD2 (6 bases each). The CDR3 is 14 amino acids. Germline CDR1 and CDR2: MNHEY and SVGAGI. Deletions cut 0 bases from V and 6 bases from J, with 12 bases between. As DNA, the CDR3 is TGTGCCAGCAGTTACTCGACTGGAGGGGGCGAGCAGTACTTC. As protein: CASSYSTGGGEQYF.

This chain connects TRBV29-1 to TRBJ1-5, with D perhaps matching TRBD1 (5 bases). CDR1 is SQVTM, CDR2 ANQGSEA, per germline. This CDR3 contains 14 residues. The V end lost 1 base, the J end lost 5 bases, and 12 bases lay between the germline ends. CDR3 amino acids: CSVEVSGVDQPQHF. The CDR3, as DNA: TGCAGCGTTGAAGTATCGGGGGTAGATCAGCCCCAGCATTTT.

The chain carries TRBV5-1 and TRBJ2-1; D call uncertain. V was cut by 0 bases and J by 8 bases, with 12 bases left in between. CDR1 is SGHRS, CDR2 YFSETQ, per germline. The CDR3 extends over 14 amino acids. CDR3 protein: CASSLATTGDEQFF. Written as DNA, the CDR3 is TGCGCCAGCAGCTTGGCCACTACGGGCGATGAGCAGTTCTTC.

The gene calls are TRBV6-1 and TRBJ1-1; D gene unclear. The germline V gene has CDR1 MNHNS and CDR2 SASEGT. CDR3 length: 14 amino acids. V gave up 1 base and J gave up 1 base, with 7 bases separating them. The CDR3, as DNA: TGTGCCAGCAGTGAAGGCAGGAAGAACACTGAAGCTTTCTTT. Residues: CASSEGRKNTEAFF.

The chain links TRBV2 to TRBJ2-5, with a possible D match to TRBD2 (6 bases). Germline V gene lookup returns CDR1 SNHLY and CDR2 FYNNEI. There are 14 residues in the CDR3. The ends were cut back, 6 bases at V and 2 bases at J, with 13 bases in the middle. This CDR3 is CASRAGTVQETQYF. The CDR3 nucleotides are TGTGCCAGCAGGGCGGGGACTGTTCAAGAGACCCAGTACTTC.

V usage is TRBV5-4 and J usage is TRBJ2-5, with 9 bases identical to TRBD2. The J call may be in error: the DNA end matches TRBJ2-7 better. This CDR3 spans 15 amino acids. Germline lookup yields CDR1 SGHNT and CDR2 YYREEE (reference sequence). The CDR3 reads CASSPNSGRRGEQYF. The CDR3 DNA follows: TGTGCCAGCAGTCCAAATAGCGGGAGAAGAGGCGAGCAGTACTTC.

The rearrangement links TRBV7-6 to TRBJ2-7, with D uncertain. This CDR3 comprises 13 residues. Germline assignment: CDR1 SGHVS and CDR2 FNYEAQ. V was cut by 2 bases and J by 7 bases, with 12 bases left in between. The chain's CDR3 is CASSLTRVREQYF. CDR3 in DNA: TGTGCCAGCAGCTTAACCCGGGTCCGGGAGCAGTACTTC.

This chain connects TRBV7-9 to TRBJ2-5; perhaps TRBD1 as D (7 bases). Germline-derived CDR1 and CDR2 are SEHNR and FQNEAQ (reference sequence). The CDR3 sequence is 17 residues long. V lost 4 bases and J lost 5, with 23 bases in between. The CDR3 spells CASSSPGSGGGRETQYF. In nucleotides, the CDR3 is TGTGCCAGCAGCTCCCCAGGGTCCGGAGGGGGCAGGGAGACCCAGTACTTC.

The CDR3 protein is CASTTRQAHQPQHF. DNA for the CDR3: TGTGCCAGCACCACCAGACAGGCGCACCAGCCCCAGCATTTT. This chain connects TRBV6-1 to TRBJ1-5, with TRBD1 as a possible D gene (6 bases). The V gene's germline CDR1 is MNHNS and CDR2 SASEGT. The CDR3 runs to 14 residues. V lost 7 bases and J lost 7, with 17 bases in between.

As regards this clone: The same CDR3 arises from other DNA sequences in this sample as well. This rearrangement joins TRBV19 to TRBJ2-1, with a weak D call TRBD2 (6 bases). Between the trimmed V and J ends, which lost 2 bases and 0 bases, there was a span of 8 bases. In germline, CDR1 is LNHDA, CDR2 SQIVND (reference sequence). The CDR3 contains 15 residues. The CDR3 is CASSISGSSYNEQFF. The CDR3 coding sequence is TGTGCCAGTAGTATATCCGGGAGCTCCTACAATGAGCAGTTCTTC. The full variable domain, completed using reference TRBV19 and TRBJ2-1, is DGGITQSPKYLFRKEGQNVTLSCEQNLNHDAMYWYRQDPGQGLRLIYYSQIVNDFQKGDIAEGYSVSREKKESFPLTVTSAQKNPTAFYLCASSISGSSYNEQFFGPGTRLTVL.

The chain carries TRBV6-1 and TRBJ2-7; D assignment may be TRBD1 or TRBD2 (6 bases each). The CDR3 extends over 15 amino acids. V dropped 5 bases and J dropped 4 bases, with 18 bases sitting between them. Germline loops: CDR1 MNHNS, CDR2 SASEGT. The DNA of the CDR3 is TGTGCCAGCAGTCTTGTTAGGGGGGAGCAGTACGAGCAGTACTTC. Its protein product is CASSLVRGEQYEQYF.

This chain connects TRBV7-8 to TRBJ1-6; unclear D gene. Trimming removed 1 base at V and 8 bases at J, with 3 bases between. Germline CDR1 and CDR2: SGHVS and FQNEAQ. The CDR3 is 12 residues long. The CDR3 DNA reads as TGTGCCAGCAGCTTAGTGGATTCACCCCTCCACTTT. Translating it yields CASSLVDSPLHF. Complete variable domain (other parts from reference TRBV7-8 and TRBJ1-6): GAGVSQSPRYKVAKRGQDVALRCDPISGHVSLFWYQQALGQGPEFLTYFQNEAQLDKSGLPSDRFFAERPEGSVSTLKIQRTQQEDSAVYLCASSLVDSPLHFGNGTRLTVT.

CDR3: CASRGTGAPGEQYF. CDR3 coding DNA: TGTGCCAGCAGGGGGACAGGGGCCCCCGGCGAGCAGTACTTC. V usage is TRBV5-4 and J usage is TRBJ2-7; 10 nucleotides line up with TRBD1. Germline V gene sequence: CDR1 SGHNT, CDR2 YYREEE (reference sequence). This CDR3 has 14 amino acids. The ends lost 5 bases at V and 6 bases at J; junction bases unmatched: 8.

This clone was observed a handful of times. The V and J genes are TRBV7-9 and TRBJ2-2; 14 positions match TRBD2. Germline V lookup: CDR1 SEHNR, CDR2 FQNEAQ (reference sequence). V lost 5 bases, J lost 7 bases, and 9 bases stayed unmatched. The CDR3 length is 17 residues. This chain's CDR3 is CASSNDGTSGSDGELFF. Here the CDR3 DNA reads TGTGCCAGCAGCAACGACGGGACTAGCGGGAGCGACGGGGAGCTGTTTTTT.

The V call is TRBV7-2, the J call TRBJ2-1; no clear D. The CDR3 is made up of 13 amino acids. V lost 4 bases, J lost 0 bases, and 4 bases lay in between. Germline lookup yields CDR1 SGHTA and CDR2 FQGNSA. As DNA, the CDR3 is TGTGCCAGCAGCTCCGCCTCCTACAATGAGCAGTTCTTC. Translated: CASSSASYNEQFF.

The chain couples TRBV7-3 to TRBJ2-2; TRBD2 matches at 7 bases. CDR1 is SGHTA and CDR2 is FQGTGA in the germline V gene. The CDR3 has 15 residues. V dropped 1 base and J dropped 4; count of bases not matched to a gene: 3. As DNA, the CDR3 is TGTGCCAGCAGCTTAATCGGGACTACCACCGGGGAGCTGTTTTTT. It specifies CASSLIGTTTGELFF.

This rearrangement joins TRBV19 to TRBJ2-5; 7 bases agree with TRBD1. Germline CDR1 and CDR2: LNHDA and SQIVND (reference sequence). This CDR3 is built from 12 residues. The trim removed 10 bases at V and 1 base at J, leaving 3 bases unmatched. As DNA, the CDR3 is TGTGCCACCGGGGACAGCCAAGAGACCCAGTACTTC. Translated, it gives CATGDSQETQYF.

A few counts support this clone. The sample holds other DNA sequences that translate to the same CDR3. This chain connects TRBV2 to TRBJ1-2; 8 nucleotides agree with TRBD1. The germline CDR1 and CDR2 sequences are SNHLY and FYNNEI. CDR3 length equals 14 residues. V was pared by 4 bases and J by 5 bases, with 6 bases of the junction left unmatched. The DNA of the CDR3 is TGTGCCAGCAGTGCTCAGGGGGCGGAATATGGCTACACCTTC. Protein product: CASSAQGAEYGYTF.

The V and J genes are TRBV27 and TRBJ1-2; TRBD1 might be the D (5 bases). The CDR3 is 14 residues long. Deletions cut 5 bases from V and 4 bases from J, with 14 bases between. In germline, CDR1 is MNHEY, CDR2 SMNVEV (reference sequence). CDR3 residues: CASSGQTGGYGYTF. The CDR3 coding sequence is TGTGCCAGCAGTGGGCAAACCGGGGGCTATGGCTACACCTTC.

A few counts support this clone. This chain connects TRBV7-6 to TRBJ2-7; 7 bases map to TRBD2. The CDR3 covers 15 residues. Trimming cost V 0 bases and J 3 bases; bases outside gene matches: 5. Germline CDR1 and CDR2: SGHVS and FNYEAQ. CDR3 DNA sequence: TGTGCCAGCAGCTTAGCTCTGGCTAGCGGCTACGAGCAGTACTTC. This codes for CASSLALASGYEQYF.

The sample holds one count of this clone. The chain employs TRBV27 and TRBJ2-7; D assignment may be TRBD1 or TRBD2 (9 bases each). This CDR3 has 21 residues. The V gene's germline CDR1 is MNHEY and CDR2 SMNVEV (reference sequence). V gave up 6 bases and J gave up 3 bases, with 36 bases separating them. The CDR3 DNA reads as TGTGCCAGCAGCCCGATTCCGGGACAGGGAACTTGGCGGGAGGGAGGCTACGAGCAGTACTTC. It specifies CASSPIPGQGTWREGGYEQYF.

The chain joins TRBV7-9 to TRBJ2-7; D may be TRBD2 (6 bases). The ends were cut back, 0 bases at V and 3 bases at J, with 12 bases in the middle. The CDR3 runs to 15 residues. CDR1 is SEHNR, CDR2 FQNEAQ, per germline (reference sequence). CDR3 DNA sequence: TGTGCCAGCAGCTTAGCCCGGGGGTCTTACTACGAGCAGTACTTC. Translation: CASSLARGSYYEQYF.

The rearrangement links TRBV10-3 to TRBJ2-7; a weak D match, TRBD2 (6 bases). Trimming cost V 2 bases and J 3 bases, with 23 bases left between them. The CDR3 has 18 amino acids. CDR1 is ENHRY, CDR2 SYGVKD, per germline. CDR3 sequence (DNA): TGTGCCATCAGTGAGATAGGCGGTCCCCGACACGGGGGCTACGAGCAGTACTTC. Its protein is CAISEIGGPRHGGYEQYF.

The CDR3 region is CASSSGLASDEQFF. The DNA of the CDR3 is TGCGCCAGCAGCTCGGGACTAGCGAGCGATGAGCAGTTCTTC. This chain links TRBV5-1 with TRBJ2-1, with TRBD2 identical over 10 bases. The CDR3 sequence is 14 residues long. Germline trimming cut 3 bases from V and 8 bases from J; bases unmatched to any gene: 5. Germline V gives CDR1 SGHRS, CDR2 YFSETQ.

The genes are TRBV2 and TRBJ1-5; unclear D gene. The CDR3 contains 15 residues. V shed 0 bases and J shed 4 bases, with 10 bases lying between them. The germline CDR1 and CDR2 sequences are SNHLY and FYNNEI. The CDR3 bases are TGTGCCAGCAGTGAAGCGCCAGGAGGAAATCAGCCCCAGCATTTT. This codes for CASSEAPGGNQPQHF.

The J gene is TRBJ1-1, the V gene TRBV5-6; no clear D gene. Trimming shortened V by 7 bases and J by 0 bases, and 13 bases separated the two germline ends. This CDR3 contains 14 residues. Per germline, CDR1 SGHDT and CDR2 YYEEEE. DNA for the CDR3: TGTGCCAGCTGGGCGATGCTCATGAACACTGAAGCTTTCTTT. This translates into CASWAMLMNTEAFF.

As for this clone: Other DNA sequences in the same sample also yield this CDR3. The chain links TRBV7-2 to TRBJ2-7; 9 nucleotides agree with TRBD1. The junction had 2 bases not matched to a gene; V was cut back by 4 bases and J by 4 bases. Germline V gene data show CDR1 as SGHTA and CDR2 as FQGNSA. The CDR3 extends over 13 amino acids. The DNA for the CDR3 is TGTGCCAGCAGCTCGGACAGGGGTTACGAGCAGTACTTC. It encodes CASSSDRGYEQYF.

The V call is TRBV20-1, the J call TRBJ2-1; D gene ambiguous. Looked up from germline, CDR1 is DFQATT and CDR2 is SNEGSKA (reference sequence). Trimming removed 1 base from V and 7 bases from J, with 5 bases in between. This CDR3 contains 11 residues. CDR3 sequence reads: CSARGPNEQFF. CDR3 nucleotide sequence: TGCAGTGCTAGAGGACCTAATGAGCAGTTCTTC.